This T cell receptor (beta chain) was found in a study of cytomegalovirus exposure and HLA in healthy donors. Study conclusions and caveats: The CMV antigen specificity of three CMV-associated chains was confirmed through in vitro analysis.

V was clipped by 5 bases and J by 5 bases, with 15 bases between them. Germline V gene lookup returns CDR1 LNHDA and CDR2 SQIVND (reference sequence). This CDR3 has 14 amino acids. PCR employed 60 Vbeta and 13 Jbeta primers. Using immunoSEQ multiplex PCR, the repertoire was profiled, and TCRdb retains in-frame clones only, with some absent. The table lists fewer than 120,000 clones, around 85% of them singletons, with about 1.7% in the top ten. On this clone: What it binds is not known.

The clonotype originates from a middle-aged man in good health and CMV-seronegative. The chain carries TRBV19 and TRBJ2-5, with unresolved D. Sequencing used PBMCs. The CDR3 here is CASSSPGRRETQYF. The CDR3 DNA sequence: TGTGCCAGTAGTTCCCCCGGCCGGCGGGAGACCCAGTACTTC.